This T cell receptor beta chain stems from a study of T cells after somatic rescue of genetic block. This CDR3 is built from 13 residues. Germline CDR1 and CDR2: SNHLY and FYNNEI. Trimming shortened V by 5 bases and J by 6 bases, and 14 bases separated the two germline ends. Sequencing was performed with immunoSEQ multiplex PCR; in TCRdb, only in-frame clones are kept and a portion is missing. The table includes about 72,000 clones, approximately 91% detected once. The rearrangement links TRBV2 to TRBJ2-7; D is unclear. The clonotype comes from a young man. What was sequenced was peripheral blood mononuclear cells (PBMCs). The CDR3 DNA follows: TGTGCCAGCAGTTCGGGTCTATTGGTCGAGCAGTACTTC. Translating it yields CASSSGLLVEQYF.